This T cell receptor beta chain was documented in a study of blood T cell repertoires in COVID-19. TCRdb's copy holds only in-frame clones and misses some; the assay was immunoSEQ multiplex PCR. The sample has 250,000 to 350,000 clones, over 75% seen once. The V gene's germline CDR1 is SGHDT and CDR2 YYEEEE. The CDR3 has 17 amino acids. V lost 4 bases and J 0 bases, leaving 19 bases between the germline ends. Source material: peripheral blood. This chain joins TRBV5-6 and TRBJ1-1, with D perhaps TRBD1 (6 bases). The sequence was collected from a woman in her forties or fifties with active or convalescent COVID-19. CDR3 nucleotides: TGTGCCAGCAGCGTATACGGACAGTTAGCAATGAACACTGAAGCTTTCTTT. Translating it yields CASSVYGQLAMNTEAFF. Based on the CDR3 plus reference TRBV5-6 and TRBJ1-1, the full variable domain is DAGVTQSPTHLIKTRGQQVTLRCSPKSGHDTVSWYQQALGQGPQFIFQYYEEEERQRGNFPDRFSGHQFPNYSSELNVNALLLGDSALYLCASSVYGQLAMNTEAFFGQGTRLTVV.